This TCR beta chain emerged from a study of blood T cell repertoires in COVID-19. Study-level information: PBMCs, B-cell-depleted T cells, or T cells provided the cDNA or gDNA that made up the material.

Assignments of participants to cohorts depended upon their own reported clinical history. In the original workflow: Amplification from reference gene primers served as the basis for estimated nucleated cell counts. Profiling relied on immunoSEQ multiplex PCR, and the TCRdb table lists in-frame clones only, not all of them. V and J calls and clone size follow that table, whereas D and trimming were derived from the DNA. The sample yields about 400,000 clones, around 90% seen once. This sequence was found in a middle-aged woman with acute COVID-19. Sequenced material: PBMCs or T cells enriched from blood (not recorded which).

CDR3 nucleotide sequence: TGTGCCAGTAGTATTCCCCGGGAGTGGGACTCAGGGCCCAATCAGCCCCAGCATTTT. It yields the protein CASSIPREWDSGPNQPQHF. The chain links TRBV19 to TRBJ1-5, with D possibly matching TRBD1 (5 bases). The CDR3 is 19 amino acids. V lost 3 bases and J lost 3, with 24 bases in between. Germline CDR1 is LNHDA and CDR2 is SQIVND (reference sequence).